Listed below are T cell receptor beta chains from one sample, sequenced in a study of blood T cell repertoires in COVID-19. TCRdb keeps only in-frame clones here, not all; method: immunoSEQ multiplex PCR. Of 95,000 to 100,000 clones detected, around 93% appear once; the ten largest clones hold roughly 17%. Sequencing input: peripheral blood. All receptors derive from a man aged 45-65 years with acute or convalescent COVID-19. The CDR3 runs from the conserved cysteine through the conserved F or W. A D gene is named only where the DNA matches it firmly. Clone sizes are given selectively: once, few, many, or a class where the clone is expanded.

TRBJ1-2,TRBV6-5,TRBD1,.,CASSHLAGDRRSYTF,TGTGCCAGCAGTCATCTAGCCGGGGACAGACGTTCCTACACCTTC
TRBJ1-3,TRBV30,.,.,CGFCSGNTIYF,TGCGGGTTTTGCTCTGGAAACACCATATATTTT
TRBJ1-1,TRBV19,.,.,CASSTPPGRDEAFF,TGTGCCAGTAGTACCCCCCCAGGGCGCGATGAAGCTTTCTTT
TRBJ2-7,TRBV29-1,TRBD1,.,CSVVSRDRGPYEQYF,TGCAGCGTTGTTTCACGAGACAGGGGACCCTACGAGCAGTACTTC
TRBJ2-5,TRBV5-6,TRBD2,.,CASSLLGRGQETQYF,TGTGCCAGCAGCCTCCTCGGGAGGGGGCAAGAGACCCAGTACTTC
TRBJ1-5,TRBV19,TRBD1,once,CASIPGTGRNQPQHF,TGTGCCAGTATCCCCGGGACAGGGCGCAATCAGCCCCAGCATTTT
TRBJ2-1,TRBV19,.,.,CASSDQGVADEQFF,TGTGCCAGTAGTGACCAAGGGGTTGCCGATGAGCAGTTCTTC
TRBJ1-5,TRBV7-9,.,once,CASSVSSNQPQHF,TGTGCCAGCAGCGTCTCGAGCAATCAGCCCCAGCATTTT
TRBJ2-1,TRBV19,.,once,CASSRVGPYNEQFF,TGTGCCAGTAGCAGGGTAGGTCCCTACAATGAGCAGTTCTTC
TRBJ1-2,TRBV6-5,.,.,CASSRTSNYGYTF,TGTGCCAGCAGTCGGACATCTAACTATGGCTACACCTTC
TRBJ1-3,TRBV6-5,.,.,CASSRTVAGNTIYF,TGTGCCAGCAGTCGTACAGTGGCTGGAAACACCATATATTTT
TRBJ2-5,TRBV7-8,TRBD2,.,CASSLNPAGLETQYF,TGTGCCAGCAGCTTAAATCCAGCGGGGCTGGAGACCCAGTACTTC
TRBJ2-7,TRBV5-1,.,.,CASKRQVGSYEQYF,TGCGCCAGCAAAAGACAGGTGGGCTCCTACGAGCAGTACTTC
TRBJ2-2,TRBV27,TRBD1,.,CASSLYTGGDRELFF,TGTGCCAGCAGTTTATATACAGGGGGTGATAGGGAGCTGTTTTTT
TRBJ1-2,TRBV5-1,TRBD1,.,CASSLQTGDIYGYTF,TGCGCCAGCAGCCTACAGACAGGGGATATCTATGGCTACACCTTC
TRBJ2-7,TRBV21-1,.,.,CASSIRQSYEQYF,TGTGCCAGCAGCATTAGACAGAGCTACGAGCAGTACTTC
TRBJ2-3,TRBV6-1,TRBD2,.,CASSESSGGLHTRTDTQYF,TGTGCCAGCAGTGAATCCAGCGGGGGCCTCCATACGCGCACAGATACGCAGTATTTT
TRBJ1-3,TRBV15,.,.,CATSREGGRRGNTIYF,TGTGCCACCAGCAGAGAAGGAGGACGACGCGGAAACACCATATATTTT
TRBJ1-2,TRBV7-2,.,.,CASSLGPRGGYTF,TGTGCCAGCAGCTTAGGCCCGCGGGGCGGCTACACCTTC
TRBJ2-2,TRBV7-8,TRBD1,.,CASSLVGTGARGELFF,TGTGCCAGCAGCTTAGTCGGGACAGGGGCCCGCGGGGAGCTGTTTTTT
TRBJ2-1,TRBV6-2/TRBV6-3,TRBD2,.,CASSYWRGGQNEQFF,TGTGCCAGCAGTTACTGGCGGGGGGGCCAGAATGAGCAGTTCTTC
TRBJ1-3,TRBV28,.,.,CASSLWGSTSGNTIYF,TGTGCCAGCAGTTTATGGGGCAGCACTTCTGGAAACACCATATATTTT
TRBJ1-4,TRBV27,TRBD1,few,CASSPQTGTNEKLFF,TGTGCCAGCAGTCCTCAGACAGGGACAAATGAAAAACTGTTTTTT
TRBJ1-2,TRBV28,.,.,CASNKGLYGYTF,TGTGCCAGCAATAAGGGACTCTATGGCTACACCTTC
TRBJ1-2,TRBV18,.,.,CASSRRGLYGYTF,TGTGCCAGCTCAAGACGGGGTCTCTATGGCTACACCTTC
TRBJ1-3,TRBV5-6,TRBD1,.,CASSLGQGNGNTIYF,TGTGCCAGCAGCCTAGGACAGGGGAATGGAAACACCATATATTTT
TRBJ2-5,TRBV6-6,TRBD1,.,CASSRDRGETQYF,TGTGCCAGCAGTCGGGACAGGGGAGAGACCCAGTACTTC
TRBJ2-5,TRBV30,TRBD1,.,CAWSAGTGLLETQYF,TGTGCCTGGAGTGCCGGGACAGGTCTACTAGAGACCCAGTACTTC
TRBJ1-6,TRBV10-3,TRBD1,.,CATEGSGGSSYNSPLHF,TGTGCCACCGAGGGATCAGGGGGGAGCTCCTATAATTCACCCCTCCACTTT
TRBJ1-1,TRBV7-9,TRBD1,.,CASSPSTGRWTEAFF,TGTGCCAGCAGCCCATCGACAGGGCGGTGGACTGAAGCTTTCTTT
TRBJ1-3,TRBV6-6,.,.,CASSTQGSVENTIYF,TGTGCCAGCAGTACGCAGGGTTCGGTTGAAAACACCATATATTTT
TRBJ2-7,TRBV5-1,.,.,CASSFEWAGTEQYF,TGCGCCAGCAGCTTTGAATGGGCGGGGACCGAGCAGTACTTC
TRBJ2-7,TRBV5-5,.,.,CASSTGTQNYEQYF,TGTGCCAGCAGCACCGGGACACAAAACTACGAGCAGTACTTC
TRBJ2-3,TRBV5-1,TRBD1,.,CASSPPTGAADTQYF,TGCGCCAGCAGCCCACCGACAGGGGCCGCAGATACGCAGTATTTT
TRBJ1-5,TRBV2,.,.,CASTESYSNQPQHF,TGTGCCAGCACGGAGAGCTATAGCAATCAGCCCCAGCATTTT
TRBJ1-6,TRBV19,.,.,CASSTGVSYNSPLHF,TGTGCCAGTAGTACGGGGGTCTCCTATAATTCACCCCTCCACTTT
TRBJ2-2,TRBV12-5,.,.,CASGLWAGNTGELFF,TGTGCTAGTGGTTTGTGGGCAGGGAACACCGGGGAGCTGTTTTTT
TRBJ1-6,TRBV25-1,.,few,CASSEQGYNSPLHF,TGTGCCAGCAGTGAACAGGGGTATAATTCACCCCTCCACTTT
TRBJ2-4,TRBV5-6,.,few,CASSSLQGDKNIQYF,TGTGCCAGCAGCTCACTACAGGGTGACAAAAACATTCAGTACTTC
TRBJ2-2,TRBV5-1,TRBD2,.,CASSSRLAGANTGELFF,TGCGCCAGCAGCTCCAGACTAGCGGGCGCGAACACCGGGGAGCTGTTTTTT
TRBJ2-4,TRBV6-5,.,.,CASSYSGQGMKNIQYF,TGTGCCAGCAGTTACTCGGGCCAGGGGATGAAAAACATTCAGTACTTC
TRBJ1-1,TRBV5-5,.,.,CASTVIPKGGNTEAFF,TGTGCCAGCACCGTGATTCCGAAGGGAGGGAACACTGAAGCTTTCTTT
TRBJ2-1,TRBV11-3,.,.,CASSLNQGNEQFF,TGTGCCAGCAGCTTAAACCAGGGGAATGAGCAGTTCTTC
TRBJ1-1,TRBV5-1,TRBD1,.,CASSLDPGGGTEAFF,TGCGCCAGCAGCTTAGATCCAGGGGGAGGAACTGAAGCTTTCTTT
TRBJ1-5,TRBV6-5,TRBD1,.,CASSMTGAQPQHF,TGTGCCAGCAGTATGACAGGGGCTCAGCCCCAGCATTTT